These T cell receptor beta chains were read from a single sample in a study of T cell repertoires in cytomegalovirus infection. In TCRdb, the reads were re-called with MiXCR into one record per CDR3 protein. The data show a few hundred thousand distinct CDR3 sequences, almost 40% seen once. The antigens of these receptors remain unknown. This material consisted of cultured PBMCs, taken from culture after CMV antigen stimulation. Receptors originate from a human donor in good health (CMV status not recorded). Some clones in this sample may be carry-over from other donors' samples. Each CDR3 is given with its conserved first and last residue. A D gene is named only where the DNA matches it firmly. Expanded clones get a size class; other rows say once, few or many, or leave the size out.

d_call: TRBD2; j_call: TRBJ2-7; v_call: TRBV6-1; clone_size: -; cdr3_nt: TGTGCCAGCAGTGTTACGGGAGGTATCTACGAGCAGTACTTC; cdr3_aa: CASSVTGGIYEQYF
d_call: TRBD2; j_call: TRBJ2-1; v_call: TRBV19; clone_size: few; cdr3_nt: TGTGCCAGTAGTACGGGGGGTGAGAGTGAGCAGTTCTTC; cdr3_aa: CASSTGGESEQFF
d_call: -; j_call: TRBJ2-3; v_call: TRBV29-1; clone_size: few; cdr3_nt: TGCAGCGTTGAAACGGGACCAGAGGTGAATACGCAGTATTTT; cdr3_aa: CSVETGPEVNTQYF
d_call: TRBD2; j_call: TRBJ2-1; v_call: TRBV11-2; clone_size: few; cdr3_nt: TGTGCCAGCAGCCGACTAGCGGGAGGGCCTTTCTACAATGAGCAGTTCTTC; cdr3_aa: CASSRLAGGPFYNEQFF
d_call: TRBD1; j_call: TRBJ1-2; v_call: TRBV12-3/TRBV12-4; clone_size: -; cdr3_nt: TGTGCCAGCAGCCCGCCAAGGGGGCTCCTCTATGGCTACACCTTC; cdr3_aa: CASSPPRGLLYGYTF
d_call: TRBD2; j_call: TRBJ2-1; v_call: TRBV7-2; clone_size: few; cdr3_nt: TGTGCCAGCATCCCCGGAACTAGCGGCTGGAATGAGCAGTTCTTC; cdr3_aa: CASIPGTSGWNEQFF
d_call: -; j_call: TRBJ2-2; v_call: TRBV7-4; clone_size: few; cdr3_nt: TGTGCCAGCAGCTCGTCGACAGCCTACACCGGGGAGCTGTTTTTT; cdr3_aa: CASSSSTAYTGELFF
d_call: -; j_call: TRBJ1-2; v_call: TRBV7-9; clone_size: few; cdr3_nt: TGTGCCAGCAGCCGCTTCCCGAGAACTAACTATGGCTACACCTTC; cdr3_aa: CASSRFPRTNYGYTF
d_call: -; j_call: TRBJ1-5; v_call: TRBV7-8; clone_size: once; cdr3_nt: TGTGCCAGCAGCCTACGGACCTCCGGGAATCAGCCCCAGCATTTT; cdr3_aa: CASSLRTSGNQPQHF
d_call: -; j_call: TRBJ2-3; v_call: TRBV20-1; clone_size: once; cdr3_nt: TGCAGTGCTAGCCTGGGGGGAGATACGCAGTATTTT; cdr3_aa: CSASLGGDTQYF
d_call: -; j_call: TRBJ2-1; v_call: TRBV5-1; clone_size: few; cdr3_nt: TGCGCCAGCGCCCGGGACAAGGTTCTAAATGAGCAGTTCTTC; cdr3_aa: CASARDKVLNEQFF
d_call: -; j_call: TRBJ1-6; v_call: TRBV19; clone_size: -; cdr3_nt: TGTGCCAGTACCCCGATGGCAGGGGAATCACCCCTCCACTTT; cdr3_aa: CASTPMAGESPLHF
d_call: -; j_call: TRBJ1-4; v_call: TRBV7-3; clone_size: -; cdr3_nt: TGTGCCAGCAGCTTCAGAGACCCAAATGAAAAACTGTTTTTT; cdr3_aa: CASSFRDPNEKLFF
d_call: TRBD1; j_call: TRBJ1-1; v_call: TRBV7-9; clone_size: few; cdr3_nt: TGTGCCAGCAGCTGGGGACAGGGGAGACACACTGAAGCTTTCTTT; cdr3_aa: CASSWGQGRHTEAFF
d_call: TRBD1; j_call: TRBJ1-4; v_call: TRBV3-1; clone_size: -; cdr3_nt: TGTGCCAGCAGTTCGACAGGGGGCGAGGAAAAACTGTTTTTT; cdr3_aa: CASSSTGGEEKLFF
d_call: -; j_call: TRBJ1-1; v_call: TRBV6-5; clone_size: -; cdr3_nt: TGTGCCAGCAGTTGGGGTCGCGCTGCCACTGAAGCTTTCTTT; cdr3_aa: CASSWGRAATEAFF
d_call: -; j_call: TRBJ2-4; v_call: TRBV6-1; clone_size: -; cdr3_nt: TGTGCCAGCAGTATTATGGGGAGTGACAAAAACATTCAGTACTTC; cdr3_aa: CASSIMGSDKNIQYF
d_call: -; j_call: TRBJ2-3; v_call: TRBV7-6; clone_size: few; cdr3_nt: TGTGCCAGCAGCTCAGGGGGACTTCTAGATACGCAGTATTTT; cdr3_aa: CASSSGGLLDTQYF
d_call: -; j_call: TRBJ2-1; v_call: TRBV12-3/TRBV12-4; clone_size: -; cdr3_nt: TGTGCCAGCAGTTTAAGTTCGGGGGCAGGGAGGAATGAGCAGTTCTTC; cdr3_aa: CASSLSSGAGRNEQFF
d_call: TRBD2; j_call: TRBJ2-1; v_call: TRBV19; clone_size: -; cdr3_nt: TGTGCCAGTAGTATAGAACTAGCGGGAAAATCCTACAATGAGCAGTTCTTC; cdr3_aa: CASSIELAGKSYNEQFF
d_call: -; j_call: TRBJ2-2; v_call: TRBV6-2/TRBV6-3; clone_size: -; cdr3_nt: TGTGCCAGCAACAACAGGAACACCGGGGAGCTGTTTTTT; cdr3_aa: CASNNRNTGELFF
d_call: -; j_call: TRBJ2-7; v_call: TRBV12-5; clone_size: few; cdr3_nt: TGTGCTAGTGGGCCGGGGGCCCAGCAGTACTTC; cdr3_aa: CASGPGAQQYF
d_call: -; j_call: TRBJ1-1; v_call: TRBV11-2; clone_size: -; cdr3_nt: TGTGCCAGCAGCCCGGGGGTTAGGGCCACTGAAGCTTTCTTT; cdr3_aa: CASSPGVRATEAFF
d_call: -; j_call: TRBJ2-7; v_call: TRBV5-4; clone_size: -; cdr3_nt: TGTGCCAGCAGCTTGGGACTACAGGGCTACGAGCAGTACTTC; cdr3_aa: CASSLGLQGYEQYF
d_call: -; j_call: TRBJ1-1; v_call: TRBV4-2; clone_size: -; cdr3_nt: TGTGCCAGCAGTCGCTCGCCCAACCCATCTGCAACTGAAGCTTTCTTT; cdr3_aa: CASSRSPNPSATEAFF
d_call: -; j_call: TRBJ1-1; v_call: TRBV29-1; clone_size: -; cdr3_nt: TGCAGCGTTGAAGATGGAAGGGACGATGAAGTTGAAGCTTTCTTT; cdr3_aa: CSVEDGRDDEVEAFF
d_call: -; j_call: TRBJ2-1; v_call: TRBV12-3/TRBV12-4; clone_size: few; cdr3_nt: TGTGCCAGCAGTTTTTGGGGGGGCGAGGGGGAGCAGTTCTTC; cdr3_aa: CASSFWGGEGEQFF
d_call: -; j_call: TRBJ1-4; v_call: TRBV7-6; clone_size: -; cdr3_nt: TGTGCCAGCAGCCGTACAGGATTTGGTGAAAAACTGTTTTTT; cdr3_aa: CASSRTGFGEKLFF
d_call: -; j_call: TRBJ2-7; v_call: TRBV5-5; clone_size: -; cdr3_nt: TGTGCCAGCAGCGCAACTCTCTACGAGCAGTACTTC; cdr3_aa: CASSATLYEQYF
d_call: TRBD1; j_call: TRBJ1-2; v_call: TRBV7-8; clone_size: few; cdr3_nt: TGTGCCAGCAGCTTAGCGGCACAGGGGGTCTATGGCTACACCTTC; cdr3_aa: CASSLAAQGVYGYTF
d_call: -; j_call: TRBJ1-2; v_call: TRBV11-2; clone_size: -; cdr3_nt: TGTGCCAGCAGCTCTTCCGCACAGACCTATGGCTACACCTTC; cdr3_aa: CASSSSAQTYGYTF
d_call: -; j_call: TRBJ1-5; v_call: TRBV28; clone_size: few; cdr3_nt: TGTGCCAGCAGTTCCGGGACAACCGTTCAGCCCCAGCATTTT; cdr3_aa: CASSSGTTVQPQHF
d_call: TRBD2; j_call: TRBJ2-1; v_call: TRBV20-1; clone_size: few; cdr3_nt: TGCAGTGCTGCCGGGGGGAGCTCCTACAATGAGCAGTTCTTC; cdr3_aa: CSAAGGSSYNEQFF
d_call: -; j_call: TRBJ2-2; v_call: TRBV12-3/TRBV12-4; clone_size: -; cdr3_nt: TGTGCCAGCAAAAGGACTGAAACCGGGGAGCTGTTTTTT; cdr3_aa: CASKRTETGELFF
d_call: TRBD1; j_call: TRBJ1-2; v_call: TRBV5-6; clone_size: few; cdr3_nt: TGTGCCAGCAGCCAGGGGACAGAGAACTATGGCTACACCTTC; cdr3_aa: CASSQGTENYGYTF
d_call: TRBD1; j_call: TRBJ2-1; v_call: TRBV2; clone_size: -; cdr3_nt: TGTGCCAGCAGTAAAGGGGGCGACTACAATGAGCAGTTCTTC; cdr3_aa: CASSKGGDYNEQFF
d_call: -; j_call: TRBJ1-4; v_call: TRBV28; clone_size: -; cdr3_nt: TGTGCCAGCAGTTTGACCCTTCTGCGGGAAAAACTGTTTTTT; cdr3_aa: CASSLTLLREKLFF
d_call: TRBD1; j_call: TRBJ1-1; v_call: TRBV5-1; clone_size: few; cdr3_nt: TGCGCCAGCAGCTTGGGCTCGACAGGGTCGGGCTCTGAAGCTTTCTTT; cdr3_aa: CASSLGSTGSGSEAFF
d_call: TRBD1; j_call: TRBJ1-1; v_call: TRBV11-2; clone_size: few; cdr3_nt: TGTGCCAGCAGGCCTCGACAGGGGGCTGAAGCTTTCTTT; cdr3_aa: CASRPRQGAEAFF
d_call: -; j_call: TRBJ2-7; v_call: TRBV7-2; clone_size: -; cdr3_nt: TGTGCCAGCAGCTTAACAGTTTCCTACCGCCAGTACTTC; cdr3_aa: CASSLTVSYRQYF
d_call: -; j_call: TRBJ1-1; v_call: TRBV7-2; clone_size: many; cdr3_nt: TGTGCCAGCAGCTATTCCAAGAACACTGAAGCTTTCTTT; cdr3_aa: CASSYSKNTEAFF